Below, one TCR beta chain is given with its context. Its antigen is not known. These data originate in a study of OX40 agonist ivuxolimab in advanced cancers. Whole-study context: Averaging about 60 years in age, with a range of about 23 to 79, the cohort was approximately 84% male.

Profiling relied on immunoSEQ multiplex PCR, and the TCRdb table lists in-frame clones only, not all of them. The data contain about 55,000 clones, 65% to 80% of them singletons. General observations from the study: The antigen specificity of the peripheral T cells (those that were expanded) was not determined. Clonal expansion was seen in CD4+ and CD8+ blood T cells by week 6 at 0.1 to 3.0 mg/kg.

CDR1 and CDR2 (germline): SGHRS, YFSETQ. V lost 1 base, J lost 1 base, and 10 bases lay in between. The CDR3 loop spans 15 amino acids. The chain combines TRBV5-1 with TRBJ2-3, with D perhaps matching TRBD2 (6 bases). This specimen was CD4+ or CD8+ T cells sorted from blood, taken in a trial of the OX40 agonist ivuxolimab. The clonotype was recovered from an adult with an advanced solid tumor such as melanoma, head and neck, liver or kidney cancer. This CDR3 reads CASSLSASGTDTQYF. CDR3 bases: TGCGCCAGCAGCTTGTCGGCTAGCGGCACAGATACGCAGTATTTT.